This TCR beta chain comes out of a study of T-cell reconstitution after alpha-beta-depleted transplantation in children. Unique molecular identifiers were incorporated into the prepared TCRbeta library. Each CDR3 protein gets one entry after TCRdb re-called the PCR reads with MiXCR. The sample contains roughly 300,000 distinct CDR3 sequences, 10% of which appear only once. CDR3 length: 15 amino acids. Germline V gene sequence: CDR1 MNHEY, CDR2 SVGAGI. V shed 4 bases and J shed 0 bases, with 10 bases lying between them. This clonotype came up many times. V is TRBV6-5 and J is TRBJ1-3; D uncertain. The receptor was derived from a human donor who donated a stem cell graft to a child with acute lymphoblastic leukemia. Sequencing used PBMCs from the stem cell graft donor, obtained from the stem cell graft. The CDR3, as DNA: TGTGCCAGCAGTTTCCGACGGAACTCTGGAAACACCATATATTTT. Its translation: CASSFRRNSGNTIYF.